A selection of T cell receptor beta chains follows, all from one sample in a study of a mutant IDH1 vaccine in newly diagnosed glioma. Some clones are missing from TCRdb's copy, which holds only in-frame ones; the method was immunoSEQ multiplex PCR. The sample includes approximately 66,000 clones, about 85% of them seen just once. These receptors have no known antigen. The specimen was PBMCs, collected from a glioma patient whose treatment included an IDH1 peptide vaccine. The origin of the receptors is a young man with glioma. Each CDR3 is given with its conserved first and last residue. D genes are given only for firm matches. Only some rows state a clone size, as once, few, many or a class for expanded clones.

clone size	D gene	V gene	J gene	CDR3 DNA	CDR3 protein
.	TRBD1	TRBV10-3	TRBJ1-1	TGTGCCATCCGAATTGCGCGACAGGGGAACACTGAAGCTTTCTTT	CAIRIARQGNTEAFF
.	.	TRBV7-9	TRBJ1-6	TGTGCCAGCAGCCCGCGGGGGAGCACTTCACCCCTCCACTTT	CASSPRGSTSPLHF
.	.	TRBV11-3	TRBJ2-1	TGTGCCAGCAGCTTAGGAAGGGTTACCCCCTACAATGAGCAGTTCTTC	CASSLGRVTPYNEQFF
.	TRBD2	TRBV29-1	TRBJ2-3	TGCAGCGTTGACCCGGGACTAGCGGGAACAGATACGCAGTATTTT	CSVDPGLAGTDTQYF
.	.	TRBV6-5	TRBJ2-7	TGTGCCAGCAGTTATCGACAACGGTCCTACGAGCAGTACTTC	CASSYRQRSYEQYF
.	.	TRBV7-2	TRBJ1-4	TGTGCCAGCAGCTTAGACAGGGCGGGTGAAAAACTGTTTTTT	CASSLDRAGEKLFF
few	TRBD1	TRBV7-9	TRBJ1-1	TGTGCCAGCAGTCCACAGGGGGCCTGGGACACTGAAGCTTTCTTT	CASSPQGAWDTEAFF
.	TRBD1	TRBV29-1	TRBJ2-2	TGCAGCGCCAACAGGGGTGACACCGGGGAGCTGTTTTTT	CSANRGDTGELFF
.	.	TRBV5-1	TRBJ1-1	TGCGCCAGCAGCTTTGGGTATACCGATGGGACTGAAGCTTTCTTT	CASSFGYTDGTEAFF
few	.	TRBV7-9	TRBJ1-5	TGTGCCAGCAGCTCTGTACCCCAGCCCCAGCATTTT	CASSSVPQPQHF
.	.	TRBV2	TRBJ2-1	TGTGCCAGCAGCCCAGGGCCGGCGTTGAACAATGAGCAGTTCTTC	CASSPGPALNNEQFF
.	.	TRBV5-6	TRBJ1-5	TGTGCCAGCAGCTCAGGGGTACTAGGCAATCAGCCCCAGCATTTT	CASSSGVLGNQPQHF
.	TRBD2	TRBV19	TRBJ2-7	TGTGCCACCTCAGGGAGGGCCAGGTCCTACGAGCAGTACTTC	CATSGRARSYEQYF
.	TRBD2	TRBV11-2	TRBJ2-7	TGTGCCAGCAGCTTAGAGGTGGGGGGGGTCTATGCACTGGAGCAGTACTTC	CASSLEVGGVYALEQYF